What follows are 25 T cell receptor beta chains derived from one specimen sequenced in a study of blood T cell repertoires in COVID-19. Assay: immunoSEQ multiplex PCR; the TCRdb copy retains only in-frame clones and omits some. The data contain about 83,000 clones, around 84% of them singletons. Material: peripheral blood. The receptors were gathered from a man older than 75 with active or convalescent COVID-19.

The chain couples TRBV3-1 (or the pseudogene TRBV3-2) to TRBJ1-3, with 7 bases lining up with TRBD1. Germline V CDR1 and CDR2: LGHDT, YNNKEL (reference sequence). The CDR3 runs 17 residues. Trimming removed 0 bases from V and 0 bases from J; junction bases left unmatched: 5. The CDR3 coding sequence is TGTGCCAGCAGCCAAGATTGGGGGACAGCCTCTGGAAACACCATATATTTT. Translating gives CASSQDWGTASGNTIYF.

J is TRBJ1-3 and V is TRBV5-4; weak D call: TRBD1 (6 bases). CDR3 length equals 15 residues. Germline V lookup: CDR1 SGHNT, CDR2 YYREEE (reference sequence). V was clipped by 4 bases and J by 0 bases, with 11 bases between them. The CDR3 region is CASSVQGISGNTIYF. The CDR3 bases are TGTGCCAGCAGCGTACAGGGTATCTCTGGAAACACCATATATTTT.

The chain combines TRBV7-9 with TRBJ2-3, with 7 nucleotides matching TRBD2. The length of the CDR3 is 14 residues. Losses at the gene ends were 5 bases for V and 6 bases for J; bases not matched to a gene: 8. The germline CDR1 and CDR2 sequences are SEHNR and FQNEAQ (reference sequence). In nucleotides, the CDR3 is TGTGCCAGCAGCGCCGGGCTAGCGGATGATACGCAGTATTTT. It yields the protein CASSAGLADDTQYF.

This chain uses TRBV7-9 with TRBJ1-3; no clear D. The CDR3 consists of 13 residues. Trimming removed 4 bases at V and 0 bases at J, with 4 bases between. The germline gives CDR1 SEHNR, CDR2 FQNEAQ (reference sequence). The CDR3 region is CASSSVSGNTIYF. In nucleotides, the CDR3 is TGTGCCAGCAGCTCCGTCTCTGGAAACACCATATATTTT.

This chain links TRBV19 with TRBJ2-1, with a weak D call TRBD2 (6 bases). The CDR3 has 15 residues. Per germline, CDR1 LNHDA and CDR2 SQIVND (reference sequence). Trimming shortened V by 3 bases and J by 2 bases, and 11 bases separated the two germline ends. The CDR3 nucleotides are TGTGCCAGTAGTATTAGAGCGGGTGCCTACAATGAGCAGTTCTTC. This translates into CASSIRAGAYNEQFF.

This chain links TRBV28 with TRBJ1-1; 7 bases map to TRBD1. CDR3 size: 15 residues. V was clipped by 7 bases and J by 0 bases; unmatched bases: 8. The germline CDR1 and CDR2 sequences are MDHEN and SYDVKM. The CDR3 loop reads CASTPGGSMNTEAFF. CDR3 sequence (DNA): TGTGCCAGCACGCCAGGGGGAAGCATGAACACTGAAGCTTTCTTT.

This sequence joins TRBV6-1 and TRBJ2-7, with 7 bases aligning to TRBD2. CDR1 is MNHNS and CDR2 is SASEGT in the germline V gene. The ends lost 3 bases at V and 3 bases at J; junction bases unmatched: 8. The CDR3 is 15 amino acids. The CDR3 region is CASSDWSSGYYEQYV. The CDR3 bases are TGTGCCAGCAGTGATTGGTCTAGCGGATACTACGAGCAGTACGTC.

This chain connects TRBV24-1 to TRBJ1-1, with 7 positions matching TRBD1. Per the germline V gene, CDR1 is KGHDR and CDR2 is SFDVKD. The J segment lost 9 bases and the V segment lost 5 bases, leaving 2 bases of the junction unmatched. This CDR3 has 11 residues. This CDR3 is CATSGGQKAFF. The CDR3 coding sequence is TGTGCCACCAGTGGGGGACAGAAAGCTTTCTTT.

The chain links TRBV5-1 to TRBJ2-5; the D gene is possibly TRBD1 (5 bases). This CDR3 region has 15 residues. Per the germline V gene, CDR1 is SGHRS and CDR2 is YFSETQ. V lost 0 bases and J 1 base, leaving 10 bases between the germline ends. CDR3 region: CASSLDGASQETQYF. As DNA, the CDR3 is TGCGCCAGCAGCTTGGATGGGGCCTCCCAAGAGACCCAGTACTTC.

The V call is TRBV27, the J call TRBJ2-1, with D possibly being TRBD1 (5 bases). The V gene lost 6 bases and the J gene lost 5 bases, with 8 bases spanning the gap. Germline V CDR1 and CDR2: MNHEY, SMNVEV (reference sequence). The CDR3 totals 12 residues. The CDR3 loop is CASRQVNNEQFF. CDR3 nucleotide sequence: TGTGCCAGCAGACAGGTGAACAATGAGCAGTTCTTC.

The chain joins TRBV7-9 to TRBJ1-2; 7 nucleotides match TRBD1. Germline V gene lookup returns CDR1 SEHNR and CDR2 FQNEAQ (reference sequence). The V gene end was trimmed by 6 bases and the J gene end by 3 bases; junction bases not matched to a gene: 10. The CDR3 is 15 amino acids. This chain's CDR3 is CASSFPGTVDYGYTF. In nucleotides, the CDR3 is TGTGCCAGCAGTTTTCCCGGGACAGTTGACTATGGCTACACCTTC.

This clone was observed a single time. V gene TRBV2 combines with J gene TRBJ2-6, with 9 positions matching TRBD2. The CDR3 covers 16 residues. Germline lookup yields CDR1 SNHLY and CDR2 FYNNEI. V was pared by 8 bases and J by 0 bases, with 5 bases of the junction left unmatched. The CDR3 here is CASWGLASSGANVLTF. The CDR3 DNA reads TGTGCCAGCTGGGGACTAGCCTCCTCTGGGGCCAACGTCCTGACTTTC.

This clone has just one count. The chain recombines TRBV5-1 with TRBJ1-2, with 10 bases identical to TRBD1. Trimming cost V 2 bases and J 4 bases; bases outside gene matches: 2. The CDR3 contains 14 residues. CDR1 is SGHRS, CDR2 YFSETQ, per germline. The CDR3 nucleotides are TGCGCCAGCAGCTTAGGGACAGGGGCCTATGGCTACACCTTC. Encoded protein: CASSLGTGAYGYTF. The variable domain in full, completed from reference TRBV5-1 and TRBJ1-2, reads KAGVTQTPRYLIKTRGQQVTLSCSPISGHRSVSWYQQTPGQGLQFLFEYFSETQRNKGNFPGRFSGRQFSNSRSEMNVSTLELGDSALYLCASSLGTGAYGYTFGSGTRLTVV.

CDR3 sequence: CASSEQGVYYGYTF. CDR3 nucleotides: TGTGCCAGCAGTGAACAGGGGGTCTATTATGGCTACACCTTC. This sequence joins TRBV6-1 and TRBJ1-2; 7 positions agree with TRBD1. Germline V CDR1 and CDR2: MNHNS, SASEGT. V was pared by 2 bases and J by 5 bases, with 5 bases of the junction left unmatched. This CDR3 is built from 14 residues.

The chain carries TRBV28 and TRBJ2-2; 7 nucleotides agree with TRBD1. The CDR3 covers 15 residues. V was pared by 3 bases and J by 7 bases, with 8 bases of the junction left unmatched. Germline V lookup: CDR1 MDHEN, CDR2 SYDVKM. The CDR3 sequence is CASSFAGGEGGELFF. The CDR3 nucleotides are TGTGCCAGCAGTTTCGCAGGGGGAGAGGGCGGGGAGCTGTTTTTT. Looking up the rest from reference TRBV28 and TRBJ2-2 gives the full variable domain: DVKVTQSSRYLVKRTGEKVFLECVQDMDHENMFWYRQDPGLGLRLIYFSYDVKMKEKGDIPEGYSVSREKKERFSLILESASTNQTSMYLCASSFAGGEGGELFFGEGSRLTVL.

The chain couples TRBV5-5 to TRBJ1-2, with 9 bases matching TRBD1. There are 17 residues in the CDR3. Germline trimming cut 6 bases from V and 4 bases from J; bases unmatched to any gene: 16. Per the germline V gene, CDR1 is SGHKS and CDR2 is YYEKEE (reference sequence). The CDR3, as DNA: TGTGCCAGCACCCGAGGGGGGACAGGGAGGAGCGTCTATGGCTACACCTTC. This sequence encodes CASTRGGTGRSVYGYTF. The variable domain in full, with the rest retrieved from reference TRBV5-5 and TRBJ1-2, is DAGVTQSPTHLIKTRGQQVTLRCSPISGHKSVSWYQQVLGQGPQFIFQYYEKEERGRGNFPDRFSARQFPNYSSELNVNALLLGDSALYLCASTRGGTGRSVYGYTFGSGTRLTVV.

This clone was picked up a small number of times. The gene calls are TRBV6-4 and TRBJ2-7; TRBD1 agrees at 11 bases. The junction had 14 bases not matched to a gene; V was cut back by 6 bases and J by 7 bases. The CDR3 totals 16 residues. Per the germline V gene, CDR1 is MRHNA and CDR2 is SNTAGT. The CDR3 here is CASSLNRDRGLREQYV. The CDR3 nucleotides are TGTGCCAGCAGCTTGAACCGGGACAGGGGGTTACGAGAGCAGTACGTC.

This chain joins TRBV6-5 and TRBJ2-5, with 7 nucleotides matching TRBD1. V lost 0 bases to trimming and J lost 4 bases; unmatched junction nucleotides: 8. The CDR3 has 16 amino acids. Germline V CDR1 and CDR2: MNHEY, SVGAGI. The CDR3 DNA reads TGTGCCAGCAGTTACTCCAACCGGGACAGTTCAGAGACCCAGTACTTC. Encoded protein: CASSYSNRDSSETQYF.

The J gene is TRBJ1-2, the V gene TRBV5-6, with 8 nucleotides matching TRBD1. Germline-derived CDR1 and CDR2 are SGHDT and YYEEEE. The CDR3 loop spans 15 amino acids. The trim removed 4 bases at V and 4 bases at J, leaving 9 bases unmatched. The CDR3 reads CASSIQGALIYGYTF. In DNA form, the CDR3 reads TGTGCCAGCAGCATCCAGGGGGCATTGATCTATGGCTACACCTTC.

The V call is TRBV5-1, the J call TRBJ1-5, with a weak D call TRBD1 (5 bases). This CDR3 comprises 15 residues. CDR1 and CDR2 (germline): SGHRS, YFSETQ. Trimming shortened V by 2 bases and J by 4 bases, and 13 bases separated the two germline ends. In nucleotides, the CDR3 is TGCGCCAGCAGCTTAACCGGGGGGGAAAATCAGCCCCAGCATTTT. Residues: CASSLTGGENQPQHF. Full variable domain (outside the CDR3, taken from reference TRBV5-1 and TRBJ1-5): KAGVTQTPRYLIKTRGQQVTLSCSPISGHRSVSWYQQTPGQGLQFLFEYFSETQRNKGNFPGRFSGRQFSNSRSEMNVSTLELGDSALYLCASSLTGGENQPQHFGDGTRLSIL.

This sequence joins TRBV25-1 and TRBJ1-4; D perhaps matches TRBD1 (6 bases). V was cut by 6 bases and J by 8 bases, with 13 bases left in between. The CDR3 totals 13 residues. Germline V CDR1 and CDR2: MGHDK, SYGVNS. In DNA form, the CDR3 reads TGTGCCAGCAGACAGGGAGCAAACGAAAAACTGTTTTTT. Translating it yields CASRQGANEKLFF.

In DNA, the CDR3 is TGCGCCAGCAGCTTGGGCGGCAGCTTGAACACCGGGGAGCTGTTTTTT. Its translation is CASSLGGSLNTGELFF. The chain combines TRBV5-1 with TRBJ2-2, with D unresolved. The CDR3 spans 16 residues. Between the trimmed V and J ends, which lost 0 bases and 1 base, there was a span of 10 bases. Germline loops: CDR1 SGHRS, CDR2 YFSETQ.

This chain links TRBV18 with TRBJ2-2; TRBD1 matches 7 bases. Losses at the gene ends were 4 bases for V and 3 bases for J; bases not matched to a gene: 5. Germline loops: CDR1 KGHSH, CDR2 LQKENI. This CDR3 region has 15 residues. This chain's CDR3 is CASSLRQGDTGELFF. The CDR3 region has the DNA TGTGCCAGCTCACTTCGGCAGGGGGACACCGGGGAGCTGTTTTTT.

This chain joins TRBV18 and TRBJ1-5; D may be TRBD1 (5 bases). V lost 5 bases and J 3 bases, leaving 11 bases between the germline ends. Germline CDR1 reads KGHSH; CDR2 reads LQKENI. CDR3 length: 14 residues. The CDR3 region is CASSGQGTNQPQHF. CDR3 nucleotides: TGTGCCAGCTCAGGCCAGGGTACCAATCAGCCCCAGCATTTT.

This clone was seen more than once but under ten times. The CDR3 DNA follows: TGTGCCAGCAGCAAGGGACTAGCGGGACCAGGGGATACGCAGTATTTT. Translating it yields CASSKGLAGPGDTQYF. V gene TRBV5-4 combines with J gene TRBJ2-3, with 13 bases aligning to TRBD2. Germline-derived CDR1 and CDR2 are SGHNT and YYREEE (reference sequence). The CDR3 runs to 16 residues. V shed 4 bases and J 6 bases; nucleotides not matched to a gene: 8. Using reference TRBV5-4 and TRBJ2-3 for the parts outside the CDR3, the full variable domain is ETGVTQSPTHLIKTRGQQVTLRCSSQSGHNTVSWYQQALGQGPQFIFQYYREEENGRGNFPPRFSGLQFPNYSSELNVNALELDDSALYLCASSKGLAGPGDTQYFGPGTRLTVL.